Listed here is a single T cell receptor (beta chain). Antigen: not known. The CDR3 is 20 residues long. Germline V gene data show CDR1 as LGHNA and CDR2 as YSLEER. V shed 1 base, J shed 2 bases, and the junction held 12 bases outside the gene matches. This entry is derived from a study of blood T cells in healthy people across ages. General observations from the study: Both naive CD4+ cell counts and diversity were greater in long-lived donors than in aged donors.

Each sample used at least 6 million PBMCs. For the second PCR, which ran for about 6 to 11 cycles, a sample-barcoded 5' primer and a J-beta primer mix were used. A single record per CDR3 protein comes from TCRdb applying MiXCR to the 5' RACE reads. The table includes 1.5 million to 2 million distinct CDR3 sequences, roughly 50% detected once. This receptor was obtained from a woman aged 40 to 50 in good health. This chain joins TRBV4-3 and TRBJ2-3, with 13 bases identical to TRBD2. Sample: blood. The CDR3 loop is CASSQARTGGLAGLTDTQYF. In nucleotides, the CDR3 is TGCGCCAGCAGCCAAGCCAGGACAGGGGGACTAGCGGGACTCACAGATACGCAGTATTTT.